The next 5 T cell receptor beta chains were all read from a single sample in a study of patients and donors after allogeneic stem cell transplantation. TCRdb ran MiXCR on the RT-PCR reads and lists one entry per CDR3 protein. This table has about 410,000 distinct CDR3 sequences, roughly 16% appearing once. The sample consisted of blood, either unsorted or a sorted T cell fraction (not recorded which). These receptors came from a human donor who was either an allogeneic HSCT recipient or a stem cell or donor lymphocyte infusion donor (not recorded which). It is not recorded whose cells these are; they may come from a transplant donor.

This clonotype was detected many times. The chain employs TRBV10-3 and TRBJ2-7; D may correspond to TRBD1 or TRBD2 (5 bases each). Germline V CDR1 and CDR2: ENHRY, SYGVKD. CDR3 length equals 12 residues. V shed 6 bases and J shed 6 bases, with 12 bases lying between them. The CDR3 bases are TGTGCCATCAGAGAGGGTGGGGGCGAGCAGTACTTC. This sequence encodes CAIREGGGEQYF.

This clonotype was counted only a few times. The chain uses TRBV13 and TRBJ2-7; TRBD2 might be the D (6 bases). From germline, CDR1 is PRHDT and CDR2 FYEKMQ (reference sequence). The CDR3 loop spans 13 amino acids. Trimming removed 5 bases at V and 4 bases at J, with 12 bases between. The DNA for the CDR3 is TGTGCCAGCAGCGCGGGACTTACATACGAGCAGTACTTC. It translates to CASSAGLTYEQYF. The complete variable domain, with remaining parts taken from reference TRBV13 and TRBJ2-7, reads AAGVIQSPRHLIKEKRETATLKCYPIPRHDTVYWYQQGPGQDPQFLISFYEKMQSDKGSIPDRFSAQQFSDYHSELNMSSLELGDSALYFCASSAGLTYEQYFGPGTRLTVT.

This clonotype has more than one count but fewer than ten. This chain joins TRBV27 and TRBJ2-7; D not resolved. Germline V lookup: CDR1 MNHEY, CDR2 SMNVEV (reference sequence). Deletions cut 5 bases from V and 7 bases from J, with 15 bases between. The CDR3 is made up of 13 amino acids. The CDR3 loop reads CASSPRAAWEQYF. For the CDR3, the DNA is TGTGCCAGCAGTCCCCGCGCAGCCTGGGAGCAGTACTTC.

This clonotype was observed many times. The CDR3 loop is CASSTSTGADSYEQYF. DNA of the CDR3: TGCGCCAGCAGCACTTCGACAGGGGCCGATTCCTACGAGCAGTACTTC. The gene calls are TRBV5-1 and TRBJ2-7, with 8 bases that match TRBD1. Losses at the gene ends were 4 bases for V and 1 base for J; bases not matched to a gene: 10. The CDR3 is 16 amino acids. The germline V gene encodes CDR1 SGHRS and CDR2 YFSETQ.

This clonotype was detected a few times. This rearrangement joins TRBV4-2 to TRBJ1-4; unclear D gene. Germline loops: CDR1 LGHNA, CDR2 YNFKEQ. Trimming took 0 bases from V and 0 from J, leaving 2 bases between them. The CDR3 sequence is 14 residues long. The CDR3 here is CASSQDATNEKLFF. In DNA form, the CDR3 reads TGTGCCAGCAGCCAAGACGCAACTAATGAAAAACTGTTTTTT.